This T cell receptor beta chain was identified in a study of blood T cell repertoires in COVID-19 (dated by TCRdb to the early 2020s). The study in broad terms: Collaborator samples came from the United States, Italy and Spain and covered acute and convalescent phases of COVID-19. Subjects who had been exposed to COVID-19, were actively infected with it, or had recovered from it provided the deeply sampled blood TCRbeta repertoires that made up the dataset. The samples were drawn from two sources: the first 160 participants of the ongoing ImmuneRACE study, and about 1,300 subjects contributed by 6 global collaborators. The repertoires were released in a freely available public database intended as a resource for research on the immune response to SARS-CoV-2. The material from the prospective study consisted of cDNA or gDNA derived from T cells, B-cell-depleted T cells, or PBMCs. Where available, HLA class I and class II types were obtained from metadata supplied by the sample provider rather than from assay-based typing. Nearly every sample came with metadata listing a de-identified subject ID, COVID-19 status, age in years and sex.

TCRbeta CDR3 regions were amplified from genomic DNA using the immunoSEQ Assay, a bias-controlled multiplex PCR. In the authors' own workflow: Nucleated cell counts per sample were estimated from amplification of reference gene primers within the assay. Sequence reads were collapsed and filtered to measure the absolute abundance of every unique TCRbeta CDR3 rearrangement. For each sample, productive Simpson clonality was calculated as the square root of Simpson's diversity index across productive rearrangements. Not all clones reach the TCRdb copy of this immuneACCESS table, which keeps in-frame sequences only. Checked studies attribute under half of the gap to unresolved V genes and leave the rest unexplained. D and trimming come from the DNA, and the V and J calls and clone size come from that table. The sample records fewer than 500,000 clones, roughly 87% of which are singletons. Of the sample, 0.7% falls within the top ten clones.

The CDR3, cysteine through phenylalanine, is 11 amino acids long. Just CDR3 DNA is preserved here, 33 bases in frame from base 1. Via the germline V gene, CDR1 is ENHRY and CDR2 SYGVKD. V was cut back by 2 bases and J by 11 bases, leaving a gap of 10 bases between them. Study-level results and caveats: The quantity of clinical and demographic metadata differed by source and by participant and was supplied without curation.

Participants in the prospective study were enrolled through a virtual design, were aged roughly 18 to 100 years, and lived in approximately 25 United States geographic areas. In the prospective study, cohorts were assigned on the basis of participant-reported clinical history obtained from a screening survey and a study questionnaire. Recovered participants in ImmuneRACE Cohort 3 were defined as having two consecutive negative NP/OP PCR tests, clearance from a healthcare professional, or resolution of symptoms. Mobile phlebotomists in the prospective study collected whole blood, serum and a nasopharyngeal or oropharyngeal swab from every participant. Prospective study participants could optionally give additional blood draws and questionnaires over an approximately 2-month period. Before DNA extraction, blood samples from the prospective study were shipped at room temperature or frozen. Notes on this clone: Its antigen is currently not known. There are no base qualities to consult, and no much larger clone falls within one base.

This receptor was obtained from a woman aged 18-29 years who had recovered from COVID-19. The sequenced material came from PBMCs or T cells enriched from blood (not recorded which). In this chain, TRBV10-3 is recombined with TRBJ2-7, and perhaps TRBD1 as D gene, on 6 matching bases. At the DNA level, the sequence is TGTGCCATCAGTGAGCAGGGGCAGGAGTACTTC. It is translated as CAISEQGQEYF.